Below, 6 T cell receptor beta chains from the same sample are listed, as sequenced in a study of blood T cells in healthy people across ages. PCR was performed a second time for about 6 to 12 cycles using a sample-barcoded 5' primer and a J-beta primer mix. TCRdb re-derived calls from the 5' RACE reads in MiXCR, one entry per CDR3 protein. The sample yields about 750,000 distinct CDR3 sequences, less than 70% seen once. The sample consisted of blood. These receptors all come from an elderly man in good health.

The chain has TRBV18 and TRBJ2-5; D is possibly TRBD2 (6 bases). Germline loops: CDR1 KGHSH, CDR2 LQKENI. The CDR3 totals 14 residues. The V end was cut by 5 bases, the J end by 11 bases, with 21 bases between. The CDR3 sequence: CASSGLTTLSEQYF. As DNA, the CDR3 is TGTGCCAGCTCAGGACTAACAACCCTGAGTGAGCAGTACTTC.

This sequence joins TRBV29-1 and TRBJ1-4; 7 bases are shared with TRBD1. Germline loops: CDR1 SQVTM, CDR2 ANQGSEA. This CDR3 is built from 12 residues. Trimming took 3 bases from V and 16 from J; bases not matched to a gene: 11. The CDR3 is CSVEDWDSRKFF. The CDR3 nucleotides are TGCAGCGTTGAGGACTGGGACAGTAGAAAGTTTTTT.

V is TRBV12-3 or TRBV12-4 and J is TRBJ2-5; 14 nucleotides align to TRBD2. The V segment lost 4 bases and the J segment 4 bases; nucleotides outside the gene matches: 11. This CDR3 has 18 residues. The CDR3 sequence is CASSSGTSGSPRGETQYF. The CDR3 DNA sequence: TGTGCCAGCAGTTCGGGGACTAGCGGGAGCCCTCGAGGAGAGACCCAGTACTTC.

The chain recombines TRBV11-2 with TRBJ2-4; D is ambiguous. Per the germline V gene, CDR1 is SGHAT and CDR2 is FQNNGV. The V and J ends lost 6 bases and 8 bases respectively, with 11 bases between them. This CDR3 has 12 residues. The DNA of the CDR3 is TGTGCCAGCAGGAGCCCTCAACACATTCAGTACTTC. As protein: CASRSPQHIQYF.

The CDR3 sequence is CAISGDGTNEKLFF. DNA of the CDR3: TGTGCCATCAGTGGGGACGGTACTAATGAAAAACTGTTTTTT. The genes are TRBV10-3 and TRBJ1-4, with D tentatively TRBD1 (5 bases). Germline-derived CDR1 and CDR2 are ENHRY and SYGVKD. This CDR3 region has 14 residues. The V end was cut by 4 bases, the J end by 2 bases, with 8 bases between.

Many counts were recorded for this clonotype. V is TRBV7-2 and J is TRBJ2-7, with 7 bases that match TRBD1. Germline-derived CDR1 and CDR2 are SGHTA and FQGNSA. V shed 2 bases, J shed 4 bases, and the junction held 2 bases outside the gene matches. CDR3 size: 13 residues. The CDR3 nucleotides read TGTGCCAGCAGCTTAAACAGGGGTTACGAGCAGTACTTC. Its protein is CASSLNRGYEQYF. Full variable domain (outside the CDR3, taken from reference TRBV7-2 and TRBJ2-7): GAGVSQSPSNKVTEKGKDVELRCDPISGHTALYWYRQSLGQGLEFLIYFQGNSAPDKSGLPSDRFSAERTGGSVSTLTIQRTQQEDSAVYLCASSLNRGYEQYFGPGTRLTVT.